This T cell receptor beta chain was obtained from a study of radiotherapy plus CTLA-4 blockade in lung cancer. At the level of the study: Objective response rate was around 20%; disease control rate, around 30%.

This CDR3 is 15 amino acids long. V lost 4 bases and J lost 4, with 17 bases in between. In germline, CDR1 is MGHRA, CDR2 YSYEKL. CTLA-4 blockade with ipilimumab, together with focal radiation, was given to patients with chemo-refractory metastatic non-small-cell lung cancer. General study findings and limits: Some TCR clones had been derived from tumors. These clones expanded in peripheral blood after radiotherapy plus ipilimumab. Together with interferon-beta, which increased in serum after radiation, early dynamic changes in blood T cell clones were reportedly the best predictors of response.

The repertoire was sequenced with immunoSEQ multiplex PCR; TCRdb's copy has only in-frame clones and lacks some. The repertoire has tens of thousands of clones, 70% to 90% of them found once; the top ten carry 6% to 8.5%. Concerning this clone itself: What it binds is unknown.

Sequenced here: peripheral blood, sampled from a patient treated with radiotherapy plus ipilimumab. V and J are TRBV4-1 and TRBJ2-7; D might be TRBD1 (6 bases). This receptor was identified in a human donor with non-small cell lung cancer whose response to radiotherapy plus ipilimumab could not be evaluated. CDR3 sequence (DNA): TGCGCCAGCAGCCTCCGGACTGGGGGCTCTTACGAGCAGTACTTC. Its translation: CASSLRTGGSYEQYF.